Below are 11 T cell receptor beta chains sequenced from a single sample in a study of human T cells and chemical hapten exposure. As to time point: patch test 1, 2 weeks after DPC sensitization. This sample's treatment: therapeutic diphenylcyclopropenone sensitization with weekly scalp DPC. TCRdb reanalysed the RACE reads using MiXCR and keeps one entry per CDR3 protein. The sample includes some 120,000 distinct CDR3 sequences, roughly 12% of them seen just once. This specimen was whole blood, taken in connection with sensitization to the hapten diphenylcyclopropenone (DPC). These TCRs come from a woman aged 50 to 60 with alopecia areata. Some clones in this sample may be carry-over from other donors' samples.

This clonotype was detected ten times or more. The chain combines TRBV12-3 or TRBV12-4 with TRBJ2-5; 7 positions agree with TRBD2. This CDR3 region has 14 residues. The V segment lost 0 bases and the J segment 6 bases; nucleotides outside the gene matches: 4. CDR3 sequence reads: CASSLAGGRKTQYF. CDR3 DNA: TGTGCCAGCAGTTTAGCGGGAGGGCGAAAGACCCAGTACTTC.

This clonotype was counted at least ten times. The chain joins TRBV5-1 to TRBJ1-3; D gene uncertain. Germline CDR1 reads SGHRS; CDR2 reads YFSETQ. V was shortened by 0 bases and J by 0 bases, with 4 bases between the two germline ends. The CDR3 consists of 14 residues. CDR3 nucleotide sequence: TGCGCCAGCAGCTTGGGGGACTCTGGAAACACCATATATTTT. Protein sequence: CASSLGDSGNTIYF. Complete variable domain (other parts from reference TRBV5-1 and TRBJ1-3): KAGVTQTPRYLIKTRGQQVTLSCSPISGHRSVSWYQQTPGQGLQFLFEYFSETQRNKGNFPGRFSGRQFSNSRSEMNVSTLELGDSALYLCASSLGDSGNTIYFGEGSWLTVV.

Only a few counts were recorded for this clonotype. This rearrangement joins TRBV7-6 to TRBJ2-3; 11 nucleotides line up with TRBD2. V trimming: 5 bases; J trimming: 2 bases; junction bases outside the gene matches: 6. CDR3 length: 16 residues. CDR1 SGHVS and CDR2 FNYEAQ come from the germline V gene. The CDR3 nucleotides read TGTGCCAGCAGCCGCATAGCGGGGGGGCTCACAGATACGCAGTATTTT. Residues: CASSRIAGGLTDTQYF.

The chain recombines TRBV29-1 with TRBJ1-2, with D perhaps matching TRBD1 (5 bases). The CDR3 runs to 13 residues. The germline gives CDR1 SQVTM, CDR2 ANQGSEA. V lost 4 bases to trimming and J lost 3 bases, with 12 bases between them. Here the CDR3 reads CSVGRGADYGYTF. CDR3 in DNA: TGCAGCGTTGGCCGGGGCGCGGACTATGGCTACACCTTC.

The table lists this clonotype with many counts. The rearrangement joins TRBV10-3 to TRBJ1-6; D gene unclear. The CDR3 runs 14 residues. Germline V CDR1 and CDR2: ENHRY, SYGVKD. The V and J ends lost 3 bases and 10 bases respectively, with 13 bases between them. The CDR3 here is CAISDSFHNSPLHF. Written as DNA, the CDR3 is TGTGCCATCAGTGACTCTTTCCACAACTCACCCCTCCACTTT.

This clonotype has just a few counts. The chain joins TRBV11-3 to TRBJ2-1; the D gene is possibly TRBD1 (5 bases). CDR1 is SGHNT and CDR2 is YENEEA in the germline V gene. Trimming removed 1 base from V and 9 bases from J, with 7 bases in between. The CDR3 extends over 12 amino acids. The CDR3 is CASSLAQGEQFF. CDR3 DNA: TGTGCCAGCAGCTTAGCTCAGGGTGAGCAGTTCTTC.

This clonotype was recorded a few times. The gene calls are TRBV7-6 and TRBJ1-1; D possibly corresponds to TRBD1 (6 bases). Germline V gene sequence: CDR1 SGHVS, CDR2 FNYEAQ. CDR3 length: 17 amino acids. The ends were cut back, 5 bases at V and 1 base at J, with 20 bases in the middle. In DNA, the CDR3 is TGTGCCAGCAGCCCGGGCCCCCCCGGGACAAAGAACACTGAAGCTTTCTTT. It codes for CASSPGPPGTKNTEAFF. Complete variable domain (other parts from reference TRBV7-6 and TRBJ1-1): GAGVSQSPRYKVTKRGQDVALRCDPISGHVSLYWYRQALGQGPEFLTYFNYEAQQDKSGLPNDRFSAERPEGSISTLTIQRTEQRDSAMYRCASSPGPPGTKNTEAFFGQGTRLTVV.

The chain carries TRBV2 and TRBJ2-1, with D perhaps assigned TRBD1 or TRBD2 (5 bases each). This CDR3 is 12 amino acids long. V was shortened by 6 bases and J by 10 bases, with 13 bases between the two germline ends. The germline V gene has CDR1 SNHLY and CDR2 FYNNEI. The CDR3 DNA reads TGTGCCAGCAGATCCCCGGGACCCGAGCAGTTCTTC. Its protein is CASRSPGPEQFF.

There are many counts of this clonotype. The chain has TRBV29-1 and TRBJ1-1; 9 bases are a match to TRBD1. This CDR3 spans 13 amino acids. The germline V gene encodes CDR1 SQVTM and CDR2 ANQGSEA. The J segment lost 7 bases and the V segment lost 5 bases, leaving 8 bases of the junction unmatched. CDR3 sequence (DNA): TGCAGCGTTATAGACAGGGGGTTCGGTGAAGCTTTCTTT. This sequence encodes CSVIDRGFGEAFF.

This clonotype was seen ten or more times. The chain employs TRBV28 and TRBJ2-7, with TRBD2 identical over 7 bases. J gave up 0 bases and V 5 bases, and 4 bases lay outside the gene matches. CDR1 is MDHEN and CDR2 is SYDVKM in the germline V gene. The CDR3 spans 14 residues. The CDR3 sequence is CASSLGGSSYEQYF. The DNA for the CDR3 is TGTGCCAGCAGTCTCGGGGGGAGCTCCTACGAGCAGTACTTC.

This clonotype was counted between two and nine times. The chain employs TRBV20-1 and TRBJ2-6; TRBD2 matches 7 bases. The CDR3 totals 15 residues. Germline V gives CDR1 DFQATT, CDR2 SNEGSKA (reference sequence). Germline trimming cut 7 bases from V and 0 bases from J; bases unmatched to any gene: 6. CDR3 region: CSVWGGPSGANVLTF. The CDR3 nucleotides read TGCAGTGTCTGGGGGGGTCCCTCTGGGGCCAACGTCCTGACTTTC.